The TCR beta chain under discussion was sequenced for a study of blood T cell repertoires in COVID-19. At the level of the study: The origin of the acute and convalescent COVID-19 samples was the United States, Italy and Spain.

Authors' methods: Reference gene primer amplification in the assay estimated nucleated cell counts. Assay: immunoSEQ multiplex PCR; the TCRdb copy retains only in-frame clones and omits some. That table supplies the V and J calls and clone size; D and trimming were determined from the DNA. Among about 260,000 clones, approximately 90% were seen once, and the ten largest hold about 3%. All enrollees were roughly 18 to 95 years old and from 20 to 25 US areas. Allocation to cohorts depended on clinical history reported by the participants. The germline gives CDR1 PRHDT, CDR2 FYEKMQ (reference sequence). V trimming: 6 bases; J trimming: 4 bases; junction bases outside the gene matches: 11. The CDR3 is 16 residues long.

The clonotype was recovered from a man aged 35-49 years who had been exposed to COVID-19. Sequenced: PBMCs or T cells enriched from blood (not recorded which). The rearrangement links TRBV13 to TRBJ2-1; 8 nucleotides agree with TRBD1. CDR3: CASRDTGGERYNEQFF. The CDR3 region has the DNA TGTGCCAGCAGGGACACAGGGGGTGAGAGGTACAATGAGCAGTTCTTC. Full variable domain (rest looked up from reference TRBV13 and TRBJ2-1): AAGVIQSPRHLIKEKRETATLKCYPIPRHDTVYWYQQGPGQDPQFLISFYEKMQSDKGSIPDRFSAQQFSDYHSELNMSSLELGDSALYFCASRDTGGERYNEQFFGPGTRLTVL.